The 12 T cell receptor beta chains given below trace back to one sample, sequenced in a study of blood T cell repertoires in COVID-19. The assay was immunoSEQ multiplex PCR, and TCRdb's table has in-frame clones only and misses some. The sample shows over 300,000 clones, 80% to 90% of them seen only once. The sequenced sample consisted of peripheral blood. These receptors all come from a man aged 35 to 55 with acute or convalescent COVID-19.

The chain couples TRBV2 to TRBJ1-1; a possible D gene is TRBD1 (6 bases). Deletions cut 9 bases from V and 4 bases from J, with 15 bases between. Germline CDR1 and CDR2: SNHLY and FYNNEI. The CDR3 has 13 residues. The CDR3 DNA reads as TGTGCCAGGTGGAGGGGAGGGGGCACTGAAGCTTTCTTT. Translation gives CARWRGGGTEAFF.

The chain carries TRBV15 and TRBJ1-4; 8 bases fit TRBD1. The CDR3 length is 16 residues. Looked up from germline, CDR1 is LNHNV and CDR2 is YYDKDF (reference sequence). Trimming at V came to 8 bases and at J to 3 bases, leaving 11 bases not matched to a gene. DNA of the CDR3: TGTGCCACCTCTTCGGACAGGGCTGGGCCTAATGAAAAACTGTTTTTT. Encoded protein: CATSSDRAGPNEKLFF.

V and J are TRBV5-8 and TRBJ2-4; a possible D gene is TRBD2 (5 bases). Per germline, CDR1 SGHTS and CDR2 YDEGEE. The CDR3 contains 14 residues. V lost 1 base to trimming and J lost 11 bases, with 16 bases between them. The CDR3 DNA reads as TGTGCCAGCAGCTTGATCGGAGGTTTCCGGGTTCAGTACTTC. Residues: CASSLIGGFRVQYF.

This clone appeared a single time. This rearrangement joins TRBV7-3 to TRBJ2-1, with a weak D call TRBD2 (7 bases). The germline V gene encodes CDR1 SGHTA and CDR2 FQGTGA. Trimming took off 3 bases at V and 5 bases at J, with 14 bases between the two ends. CDR3 length equals 15 residues. The DNA of the CDR3 is TGTGCCAGCAGCTTCGTTGGCGGGGGCGACAATGAGCAGTTCTTC. This encodes CASSFVGGGDNEQFF.

The chain recombines TRBV5-1 with TRBJ1-3, with no clear D. CDR1 is SGHRS and CDR2 is YFSETQ in the germline V gene. The CDR3 spans 16 residues. V gave up 0 bases and J gave up 0 bases, with 10 bases separating them. CDR3 in amino acids: CASSLDGVLSGNTIYF. The CDR3 DNA is TGCGCCAGCAGCTTGGACGGTGTACTCTCTGGAAACACCATATATTTT.

The V call is TRBV6-5, the J call TRBJ2-7; the D gene is possibly TRBD2 (6 bases). Germline V gene sequence: CDR1 MNHEY, CDR2 SVGAGI. V lost 6 bases, J lost 3 bases, and 18 bases lay in between. The CDR3 is made up of 15 amino acids. The CDR3, as DNA: TGTGCCAGCAGGAACAGAGGGGACTTCTACTACGAGCAGTACTTC. It encodes CASRNRGDFYYEQYF.

The V and J genes are TRBV18 and TRBJ1-6; the D gene is possibly TRBD1 (6 bases). The V end was cut by 2 bases, the J end by 3 bases, with 8 bases between. The CDR3 consists of 15 residues. The V gene's germline CDR1 is KGHSH and CDR2 LQKENI. CDR3 sequence reads: CASSPGRGYNSPLHF. In DNA form, the CDR3 reads TGTGCCAGCTCACCAGGCAGGGGCTATAATTCACCCCTCCACTTT.

The CDR3 here is CASSQDPGKAFF. CDR3 DNA: TGTGCCAGCAGCCAAGACCCGGGAAAAGCTTTCTTT. The chain couples TRBV4-2 to TRBJ1-1; D is uncertain. Trimming pared 0 bases from V and 9 bases from J, leaving 8 bases between. The CDR3 extends over 12 amino acids. The V gene's germline CDR1 is LGHNA and CDR2 YNFKEQ.

This chain connects TRBV11-2 to TRBJ1-1; D is unclear. CDR1 is SGHAT and CDR2 is FQNNGV in the germline V gene. The ends were cut back, 5 bases at V and 2 bases at J, with 6 bases in the middle. The CDR3 sequence is 12 residues long. The CDR3 coding sequence is TGTGCCAGCAGCCTATCCAACACTGAAGCTTTCTTT. Residues: CASSLSNTEAFF.

The J gene is TRBJ2-7, the V gene TRBV3-1 (or the pseudogene TRBV3-2), with D possibly matching TRBD1 (6 bases). The CDR3 totals 13 residues. V lost 4 bases and J 6 bases, leaving 13 bases between the germline ends. Per germline, CDR1 LGHDT and CDR2 YNNKEL (reference sequence). CDR3 in amino acids: CASSRTESGEQYF. CDR3 coding DNA: TGTGCCAGCAGCCGGACAGAGTCGGGCGAGCAGTACTTC.

This clone was recorded only once. The same CDR3 also results from other DNA sequences found in this sample. This chain links TRBV4-2 with TRBJ1-5; D ambiguous. The CDR3 runs 13 residues. V dropped 0 bases and J dropped 7 bases, with 7 bases sitting between them. Germline V lookup: CDR1 LGHNA, CDR2 YNFKEQ. In nucleotides, the CDR3 is TGTGCCAGCAGCCAAGACGGCGGGCAGCCCCAGCATTTT. Its protein product is CASSQDGGQPQHF.

V and J are TRBV18 and TRBJ1-2; a weak D match, TRBD1 (6 bases). The CDR3 is 14 amino acids. The germline V gene has CDR1 KGHSH and CDR2 LQKENI. Trimming took off 6 bases at V and 4 bases at J, with 15 bases between the two ends. The CDR3, as DNA: TGTGCCAGCTCCGAAAACAGGGAGATCTATGGCTACACCTTC. Its protein is CASSENREIYGYTF. Supplemented by reference TRBV18 and TRBJ1-2, the full variable domain reads NAGVMQNPRHLVRRRGQEARLRCSPMKGHSHVYWYRQLPEEGLKFMVYLQKENIIDESGMPKERFSAEFPKEGPSILRIQQVVRGDSAAYFCASSENREIYGYTFGSGTRLTVV.